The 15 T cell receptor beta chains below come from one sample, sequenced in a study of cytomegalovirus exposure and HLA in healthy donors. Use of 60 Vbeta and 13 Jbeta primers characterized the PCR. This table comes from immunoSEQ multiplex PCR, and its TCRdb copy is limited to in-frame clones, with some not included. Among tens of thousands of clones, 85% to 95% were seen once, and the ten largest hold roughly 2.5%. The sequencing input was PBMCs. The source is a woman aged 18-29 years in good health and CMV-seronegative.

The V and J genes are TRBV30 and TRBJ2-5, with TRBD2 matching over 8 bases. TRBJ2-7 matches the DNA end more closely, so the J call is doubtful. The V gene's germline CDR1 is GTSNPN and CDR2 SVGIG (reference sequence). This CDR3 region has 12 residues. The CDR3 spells CAWRSGGYEQYF. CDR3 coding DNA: TGTGCCTGGAGGAGCGGGGGTTACGAGCAGTACTTC.

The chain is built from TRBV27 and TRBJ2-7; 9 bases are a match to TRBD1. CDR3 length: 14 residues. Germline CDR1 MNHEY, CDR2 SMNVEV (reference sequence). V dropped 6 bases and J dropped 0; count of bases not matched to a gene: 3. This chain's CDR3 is CASRRQGGSYEQYF. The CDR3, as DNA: TGTGCCAGCAGACGACAGGGGGGCTCCTACGAGCAGTACTTC.

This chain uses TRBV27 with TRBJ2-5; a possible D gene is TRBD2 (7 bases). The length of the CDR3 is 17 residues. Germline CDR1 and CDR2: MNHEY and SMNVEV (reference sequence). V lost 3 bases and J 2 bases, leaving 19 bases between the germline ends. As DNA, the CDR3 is TGTGCCAGCAGTTTTTCGGGGGGCAGGGTCTCTCAAGAGACCCAGTACTTC. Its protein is CASSFSGGRVSQETQYF.

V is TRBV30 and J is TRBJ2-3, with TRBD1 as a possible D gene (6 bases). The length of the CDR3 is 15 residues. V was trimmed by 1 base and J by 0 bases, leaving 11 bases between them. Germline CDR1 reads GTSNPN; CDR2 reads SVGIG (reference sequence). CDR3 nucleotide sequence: TGTGCCTGGAGTGGGATCAGGGGCAGCACAGATACGCAGTATTTT. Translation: CAWSGIRGSTDTQYF.

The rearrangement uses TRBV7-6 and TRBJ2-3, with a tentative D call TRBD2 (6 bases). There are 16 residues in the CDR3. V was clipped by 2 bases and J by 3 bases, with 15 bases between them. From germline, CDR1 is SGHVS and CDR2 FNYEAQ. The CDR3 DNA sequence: TGTGCCAGCAGCTTAAGACGAGCGGGCAGGACAGATACGCAGTATTTT. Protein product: CASSLRRAGRTDTQYF.

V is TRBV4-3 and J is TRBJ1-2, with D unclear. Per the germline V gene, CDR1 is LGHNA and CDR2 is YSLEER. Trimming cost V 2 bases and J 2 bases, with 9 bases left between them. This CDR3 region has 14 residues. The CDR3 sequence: CASSQLPGNYGYTF. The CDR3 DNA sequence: TGCGCCAGCAGCCAACTCCCAGGCAACTATGGCTACACCTTC.

CDR3 region: CASSSGTGGFYEQYF. For the CDR3, the DNA is TGTGCCAGCAGTTCCGGGACAGGGGGCTTTTACGAGCAGTACTTC. The chain employs TRBV6-5 and TRBJ2-7; 12 bases line up with TRBD1. This CDR3 contains 15 residues. The ends lost 4 bases at V and 4 bases at J; junction bases unmatched: 5. CDR1 is MNHEY, CDR2 SVGAGI, per germline.

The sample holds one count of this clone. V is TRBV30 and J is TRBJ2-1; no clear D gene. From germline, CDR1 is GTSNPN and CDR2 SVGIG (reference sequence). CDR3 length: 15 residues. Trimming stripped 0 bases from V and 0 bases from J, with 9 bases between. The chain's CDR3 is CAWSVGYGSYNEQFF. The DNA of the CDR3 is TGTGCCTGGAGTGTCGGTTACGGCTCCTACAATGAGCAGTTCTTC.

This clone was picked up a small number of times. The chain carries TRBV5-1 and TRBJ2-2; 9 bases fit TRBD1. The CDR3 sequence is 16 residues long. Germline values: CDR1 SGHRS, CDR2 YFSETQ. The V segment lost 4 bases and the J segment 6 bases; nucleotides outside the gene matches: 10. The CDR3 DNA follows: TGCGCCAGCAGCCCTCAGGGACAGGGTAATGCCGGGGAGCTGTTTTTT. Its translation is CASSPQGQGNAGELFF.

CDR3 region: CASLTGDTDTQYF. Here the CDR3 DNA reads TGTGCCTCACTTACAGGGGATACAGATACGCAGTATTTT. The chain recombines TRBV28 with TRBJ2-3; 7 nucleotides match TRBD1. The J segment lost 3 bases and the V segment lost 11 bases, leaving 8 bases of the junction unmatched. This CDR3 has 13 residues. Germline CDR1 MDHEN, CDR2 SYDVKM.

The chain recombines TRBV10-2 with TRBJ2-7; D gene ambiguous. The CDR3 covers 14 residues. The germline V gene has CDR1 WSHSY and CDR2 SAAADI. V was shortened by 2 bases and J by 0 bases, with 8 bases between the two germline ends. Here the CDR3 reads CASSEITPSYEQYF. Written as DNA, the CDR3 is TGCGCCAGCAGTGAGATAACACCCTCCTACGAGCAGTACTTC.

The CDR3 nucleotides read TGCGCCAGCAGTACTAGCGGCCCCTACAATGAGCAGTTCTTC. It translates to CASSTSGPYNEQFF. The rearrangement uses TRBV5-1 and TRBJ2-1, with 8 bases identical to TRBD2. Per germline, CDR1 SGHRS and CDR2 YFSETQ. The CDR3 covers 14 residues. The V gene end was trimmed by 5 bases and the J gene end by 2 bases; junction bases not matched to a gene: 3.

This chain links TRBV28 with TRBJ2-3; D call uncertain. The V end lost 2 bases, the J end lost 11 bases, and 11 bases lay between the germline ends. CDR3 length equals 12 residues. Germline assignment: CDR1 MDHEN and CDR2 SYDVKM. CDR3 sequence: CASSLKVALQYF. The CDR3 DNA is TGTGCCAGCAGTTTAAAGGTAGCCCTGCAGTATTTT.

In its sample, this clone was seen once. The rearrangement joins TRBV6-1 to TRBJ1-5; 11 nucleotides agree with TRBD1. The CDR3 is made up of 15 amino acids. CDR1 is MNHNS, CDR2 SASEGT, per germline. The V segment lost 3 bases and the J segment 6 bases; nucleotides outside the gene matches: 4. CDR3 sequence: CASSDGTGGGQPQHF. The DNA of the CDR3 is TGTGCCAGCAGTGATGGGACAGGGGGGGGTCAGCCCCAGCATTTT.

The chain's CDR3 is CASSSWTGPNQPQHF. CDR3 DNA: TGTGCCAGCAGTTCCTGGACAGGACCTAATCAGCCCCAGCATTTT. The chain is built from TRBV27 and TRBJ1-5; TRBD1 matches 7 bases. The CDR3 has 15 amino acids. CDR1 and CDR2 (germline): MNHEY, SMNVEV (reference sequence). The V gene end was trimmed by 4 bases and the J gene end by 4 bases; junction bases not matched to a gene: 7.